The 30 T cell receptor beta chains listed next were all sequenced from one sample in a study of T cell responses to AZD1222 COVID-19 vaccine. The data were produced by immunoSEQ multiplex PCR, yet TCRdb's version contains in-frame clones alone and is incomplete. This sample carries fewer than 150,000 clones, around 89% of them seen once, and the ten largest clones take approximately 3%. Sequencing was performed on peripheral blood, taken 28 days after the second AZD1222 dose. The receptor source for this set is an adult who received the AZD1222 COVID-19 vaccine.

The chain has TRBV12-3 or TRBV12-4 and TRBJ2-6; no clear D gene. V lost 7 bases and J 5 bases, leaving 9 bases between the germline ends. The CDR3 sequence is 13 residues long. The CDR3 reads CASNSLRANVLTF. The CDR3 DNA follows: TGTGCCAGCAACAGTTTGAGGGCCAACGTCCTGACTTTC.

The V call is TRBV5-5, the J call TRBJ2-5; no firm D call. From germline, CDR1 is SGHKS and CDR2 YYEKEE (reference sequence). Trimming shortened V by 1 base and J by 4 bases, and 23 bases separated the two germline ends. The CDR3 has 18 residues. The CDR3 protein is CASSLRSGLEGQRETQYF. The CDR3 nucleotides read TGTGCCAGCAGCTTGAGATCAGGTTTAGAAGGTCAGAGAGAGACCCAGTACTTC.

The gene calls are TRBV4-1 and TRBJ1-6; 8 positions match TRBD1. J was trimmed by 7 bases and V by 10 bases; bases with no gene match: 9. The germline V gene encodes CDR1 MGHRA and CDR2 YSYEKL. The CDR3 covers 14 residues. The CDR3 protein is CATRQTGVNSPLHF. The CDR3 nucleotides are TGCGCCACCCGGCAGACAGGGGTCAATTCACCCCTCCACTTT.

This chain joins TRBV4-2 and TRBJ1-1, with D uncertain. CDR1 LGHNA and CDR2 YNFKEQ come from the germline V gene. The CDR3 has 17 residues. The V gene lost 1 base and the J gene lost 0 bases, with 15 bases spanning the gap. DNA for the CDR3: TGTGCCAGCAGCCAAGGAGTTGCGGGCGGCGTGAACACTGAAGCTTTCTTT. It encodes CASSQGVAGGVNTEAFF.

This clone was recorded once. V and J are TRBV27 and TRBJ2-2; 7 bases are shared with TRBD1. In germline, CDR1 is MNHEY, CDR2 SMNVEV (reference sequence). This CDR3 comprises 14 residues. The trim removed 3 bases at V and 4 bases at J, leaving 2 bases unmatched. The CDR3: CASSLGQTTGELFF. The DNA for the CDR3 is TGTGCCAGCAGTTTGGGACAGACCACCGGGGAGCTGTTTTTT.

The V and J genes are TRBV28 and TRBJ2-7; D tentatively fits TRBD1 or TRBD2 (5 bases each). Trimming stripped 5 bases from V and 5 bases from J, with 13 bases between. The length of the CDR3 is 13 residues. Germline CDR1 reads MDHEN; CDR2 reads SYDVKM. The CDR3 loop reads CASSLGPGNEQYF. CDR3 in DNA: TGTGCCAGCAGTCTGGGACCCGGGAACGAGCAGTACTTC.

The gene calls are TRBV4-2 and TRBJ2-3; 12 positions agree with TRBD2. V lost 4 bases and J lost 4; bases outside the gene matches: 9. The length of the CDR3 is 17 residues. The germline V gene has CDR1 LGHNA and CDR2 YNFKEQ. CDR3 DNA sequence: TGTGCCAGCAGCCGCTTACCGACTAGCGGGAGCGCAGATACGCAGTATTTT. Translating it yields CASSRLPTSGSADTQYF.

CDR3 nucleotide sequence: TGTGCCAGCAGCTTGCTCTCTCGCTCCTACAATGAGCAGTTCTTC. Its protein is CASSLLSRSYNEQFF. This chain connects TRBV5-6 to TRBJ2-1; D unclear. The germline V and J ends were trimmed by 1 base and 0 bases, with 8 bases remaining between them. The CDR3 is 15 amino acids. The germline gives CDR1 SGHDT, CDR2 YYEEEE.

This sequence joins TRBV3-1 (or the pseudogene TRBV3-2) and TRBJ2-3, with a tentative D call TRBD1 (6 bases). The CDR3 extends over 16 amino acids. Germline V CDR1 and CDR2: LGHDT, YNNKEL (reference sequence). Trimming shortened V by 4 bases and J by 2 bases, and 16 bases separated the two germline ends. CDR3 DNA sequence: TGTGCCAGCAGCCCAGGAGACAGGAGAAACACAGATACGCAGTATTTT. It codes for CASSPGDRRNTDTQYF.

The chain links TRBV2 to TRBJ2-7; 8 bases agree with TRBD1. There are 15 residues in the CDR3. Germline assignment: CDR1 SNHLY and CDR2 FYNNEI. V was pared by 4 bases and J by 7 bases, with 12 bases of the junction left unmatched. This CDR3 reads CASSAMDRDFLEQYF. CDR3 sequence (DNA): TGTGCCAGCAGTGCAATGGACAGGGATTTTTTGGAGCAGTACTTC.

The chain couples TRBV7-9 to TRBJ1-2; perhaps TRBD1 as D (5 bases). Between the trimmed V and J ends, which lost 0 bases and 3 bases, there was a span of 14 bases. The germline CDR1 and CDR2 sequences are SEHNR and FQNEAQ (reference sequence). CDR3 length equals 16 residues. The CDR3 reads CASSLAGTMKYYGYTF. The CDR3 DNA follows: TGTGCCAGCAGCTTAGCCGGGACCATGAAATACTATGGCTACACCTTC.

The rearrangement links TRBV3-1 (or the pseudogene TRBV3-2) to TRBJ1-2; D is possibly TRBD1 (5 bases). Germline V gene lookup returns CDR1 LGHDT and CDR2 YNNKEL (reference sequence). This CDR3 is built from 16 residues. The V and J ends lost 3 bases and 0 bases respectively, with 14 bases between them. In DNA, the CDR3 is TGTGCCAGCAGCCACCCACAGGACGGTCCTAACTATGGCTACACCTTC. It codes for CASSHPQDGPNYGYTF.

The chain combines TRBV5-1 with TRBJ1-1; D might be TRBD1 (5 bases). The CDR3 is 12 amino acids. Germline loops: CDR1 SGHRS, CDR2 YFSETQ. V was cut by 2 bases and J by 3 bases, with 5 bases left in between. The CDR3 DNA reads TGCGCCAGCAGCTTACAGGACACTGAAGCTTTCTTT. Its protein is CASSLQDTEAFF.

The chain combines TRBV6-6 with TRBJ2-5; 7 bases are a match to TRBD1. Germline lookup yields CDR1 MNHNY and CDR2 SVGAGI (reference sequence). This CDR3 has 14 amino acids. V shed 6 bases and J 0 bases; nucleotides not matched to a gene: 4. The CDR3 spells CASRPGQNQETQYF. As DNA, the CDR3 is TGTGCCAGCAGGCCGGGACAGAACCAAGAGACCCAGTACTTC.

The rearrangement uses TRBV28 and TRBJ2-3; weak D call: TRBD1 (6 bases). Germline V CDR1 and CDR2: MDHEN, SYDVKM. The ends were cut back, 5 bases at V and 4 bases at J, with 19 bases in the middle. The CDR3 covers 16 residues. This CDR3 reads CASSPPGQGIADTQYF. The CDR3 region has the DNA TGTGCCAGCAGTCCCCCCGGGCAGGGGATCGCAGATACGCAGTATTTT.

This clone was seen a handful of times. The chain has TRBV7-9 and TRBJ1-3; D ambiguous. V shed 1 base and J shed 3 bases, with 4 bases lying between them. CDR1 is SEHNR and CDR2 is FQNEAQ in the germline V gene (reference sequence). The CDR3 spans 13 residues. In DNA form, the CDR3 reads TGTGCCAGCAGCTTAGAGGGTGGAAACACCATATATTTT. As protein: CASSLEGGNTIYF.

The rearrangement joins TRBV11-2 to TRBJ2-2, with TRBD1 matching over 10 bases. V lost 0 bases to trimming and J lost 6 bases; unmatched junction nucleotides: 7. Germline V lookup: CDR1 SGHAT, CDR2 FQNNGV. The CDR3 contains 17 residues. CDR3 protein: CASSLDHGQGGAGELFF. CDR3 in DNA: TGTGCCAGCAGCTTAGATCACGGACAGGGGGGGGCCGGGGAGCTGTTTTTT. Together with reference TRBV11-2 and TRBJ2-2, the CDR3 gives the full variable domain: EAGVAQSPRYKIIEKRQSVAFWCNPISGHATLYWYQQILGQGPKLLIQFQNNGVVDDSQLPKDRFSAERLKGVDSTLKIQPAKLEDSAVYLCASSLDHGQGGAGELFFGEGSRLTVL.

The rearrangement joins TRBV10-2 to TRBJ1-2; tentatively, D is TRBD1 (5 bases). Germline-derived CDR1 and CDR2 are WSHSY and SAAADI. This CDR3 has 14 residues. Trimming stripped 2 bases from V and 3 bases from J, with 10 bases between. The CDR3 region is CASSEAPGDYGYTF. In DNA form, the CDR3 reads TGCGCCAGCAGTGAGGCCCCGGGGGACTATGGCTACACCTTC.

This clone occurred once. This sequence joins TRBV15 and TRBJ1-1; no clear D. With 0 bases removed from V and 4 bases from J, the gap between germline ends came to 9 bases. CDR1 is LNHNV, CDR2 YYDKDF, per germline (reference sequence). CDR3 length: 14 residues. The chain's CDR3 is CATSRDLAITEAFF. CDR3 sequence (DNA): TGTGCCACCAGCAGAGATCTCGCAATCACTGAAGCTTTCTTT.

The chain joins TRBV9 to TRBJ2-2; perhaps TRBD2 as D (6 bases). This CDR3 is built from 14 residues. Germline V gene sequence: CDR1 SGDLS, CDR2 YYNGEE. V lost 7 bases and J lost 0, with 10 bases in between. The CDR3 DNA reads TGTGCCAGCGCGGAGGGGCCGAACACCGGGGAGCTGTTTTTT. Translating gives CASAEGPNTGELFF.

This rearrangement joins TRBV3-1 (or the pseudogene TRBV3-2) to TRBJ1-5; no reliable D call. The CDR3 has 13 residues. CDR1 and CDR2 (germline): LGHDT, YNNKEL (reference sequence). V was trimmed by 0 bases and J by 8 bases, leaving 8 bases between them. This CDR3 reads CASSQDLVEPQHF. In DNA form, the CDR3 reads TGTGCCAGCAGCCAAGATCTTGTAGAGCCCCAGCATTTT.

The chain carries TRBV6-1 and TRBJ1-5, with unresolved D. The V gene lost 2 bases and the J gene lost 1 base, with 15 bases spanning the gap. The CDR3 consists of 17 residues. From germline, CDR1 is MNHNS and CDR2 SASEGT. The CDR3 nucleotides read TGTGCCAGCAGTGAACCTATAGGAACGGTGAGCAATCAGCCCCAGCATTTT. Its protein is CASSEPIGTVSNQPQHF.

V usage is TRBV10-1 and J usage is TRBJ1-1; the D is unclear. V was shortened by 8 bases and J by 2 bases, with 12 bases between the two germline ends. The germline V gene encodes CDR1 WNHNN and CDR2 SYGVQD (reference sequence). This CDR3 is 13 amino acids long. The CDR3 loop is CASSRNLNTEAFF. In DNA form, the CDR3 reads TGCGCCAGCTCTCGTAATTTAAACACTGAAGCTTTCTTT.

The chain is built from TRBV12-3 or TRBV12-4 and TRBJ2-7, with D perhaps TRBD1 (6 bases). Trimming removed 6 bases at V and 6 bases at J, with 15 bases between. The length of the CDR3 is 13 residues. CDR3 nucleotide sequence: TGTGCCAGCAGCCCAAGGACAGCAGGCGAGCAGTACTTC. Amino acids: CASSPRTAGEQYF.

The rearrangement links TRBV27 to TRBJ2-7, with D perhaps matching TRBD2 (5 bases). Germline assignment: CDR1 MNHEY and CDR2 SMNVEV (reference sequence). V lost 0 bases to trimming and J lost 5 bases, with 11 bases between them. CDR3 length equals 14 residues. The CDR3 loop reads CASSLSYGNDEQYF. The DNA for the CDR3 is TGTGCCAGCAGTTTATCGTACGGGAACGACGAGCAGTACTTC.

This chain connects TRBV2 to TRBJ1-2, with 7 positions matching TRBD1. This CDR3 contains 15 residues. With 5 bases clipped from V and 2 bases from J, the junction kept 8 bases outside the gene matches. CDR1 is SNHLY, CDR2 FYNNEI, per germline. CDR3 DNA sequence: TGTGCCAGCAGTATAGGCAGGGGGAAAAACTATGGCTACACCTTC. The encoded protein is CASSIGRGKNYGYTF.

This chain links TRBV30 with TRBJ2-1, with a weak D call TRBD2 (7 bases). Per germline, CDR1 GTSNPN and CDR2 SVGIG (reference sequence). The CDR3 loop spans 18 amino acids. Between the trimmed V and J ends, which lost 4 bases and 4 bases, there was a span of 26 bases. The CDR3 nucleotides read TGTGCCTGGATGAGGCGGGGGACACCGGCGGCTGGGTACAATGAGCAGTTCTTC. This gives the protein CAWMRRGTPAAGYNEQFF.

This clone was observed a single time. V and J are TRBV6-5 and TRBJ1-4; no firm D call. The V end was cut by 2 bases, the J end by 6 bases, with 16 bases between. The CDR3 is 16 residues long. Germline V gene lookup returns CDR1 MNHEY and CDR2 SVGAGI. CDR3 bases: TGTGCCAGCAGTTACCAAGGACGGAGTGGTCATGAAAAACTGTTTTTT. Translation gives CASSYQGRSGHEKLFF.

The chain couples TRBV5-4 to TRBJ2-5; D possibly matches TRBD1 or TRBD2 (5 bases each). Trimming removed 4 bases at V and 1 base at J, with 11 bases between. CDR3 length equals 14 residues. From germline, CDR1 is SGHNT and CDR2 YYREEE (reference sequence). Here the CDR3 DNA reads TGTGCCAGCAGCCCAGGTGGGACCCAAGAGACCCAGTACTTC. The encoded protein is CASSPGGTQETQYF.

This clone was picked up one time. V is TRBV30 and J is TRBJ1-6; possibly TRBD1 for D (6 bases). Germline assignment: CDR1 GTSNPN and CDR2 SVGIG (reference sequence). This CDR3 is built from 15 residues. Between the trimmed V and J ends, which lost 2 bases and 4 bases, there was a span of 12 bases. The CDR3, as DNA: TGTGCCTGGAGTTCCAAGGGGGGATATAATTCACCCCTCCACTTT. Translation: CAWSSKGGYNSPLHF.